This T cell receptor (beta chain) stems from a study of shared clonotypes between healthy human individuals (dated by TCRdb to the early 2020s). Regarding the study in general: A couple of women and a few men aged 18 to 49 years were included in the cohort. For each donor, three plates each were used for CD4 naive and CD4 memory, two plates were used for CD8 naive, and one plate was used for CD8 memory. The study deeply sequenced blood TCR repertoires of five healthy adults to estimate repertoire size and the extent of clonotype sharing between individuals. Different laboratories and diverse techniques were used to prepare libraries and sequence TCR repertoires, to increase sequencing depth and limit assay-specific biases. Between about 0.94 and 10 billion PBMCs per donor were obtained by leukapheresis.

Using the deep immunoSEQ assay, TCR CDR3 regions were amplified from genomic DNA by multiplex PCR. For each cell subset, the extracted genomic DNA was distributed evenly across all wells of several immunoSEQ 96-well plates, and each plate served as one replicate. Each replicate PCR for sorted subsets received approximately 220 ng genomic DNA, equal to about 30,000 T cell genomes. The purified libraries were quantified using a Qubit 3.0 fluorometer, sized with a Bioanalyzer 2100, and then quantified again using the KAPA Library Quantification kit. A separate single-read 150-cycle Illumina NextSeq 550 flow cell was used to sequence each immunoSEQ 96-well plate. In the paper's pipeline: Because the immunoSEQ output included only junctional sequences and no quality scores, the filtering could not be the same as the filtering used for full-length reads. Sequences were annotated with PyIR, a Python wrapper for IgBLAST v1.9, and V/J genes and CDR3 were assigned using IMGT germline references. Reads were removed for weak V/J assignments (E-value above 1e-6), missing CDR3, stop codons, out-of-frame junctions, or ambiguous translated residues. V3J clonotypes were defined as sequences sharing the same inferred V gene, J gene, and CDR3 amino acid sequence. The percentage overlap between two repertoires was calculated by dividing the number of shared unique clonotypes by the size of the smaller repertoire. Richness of each repertoire was evaluated using RTK rarefaction, the Chao1 estimator, and Recon v2.1 estimates of unobserved clonotypes. Generation probabilities for all TCRbeta clonotypes obtained by the gDNA method from a few donors were computed using OLGA. In TCRdb, the immuneACCESS table is reduced to in-frame sequences with V and J assigned. These tables do not hold every clone; where another copy was compared, an unresolved V gene accounts for under half, and the others remain unexplained. Clone size and the V and J calls come from that table; the DNA yielded D and trimming. Present in this sample are over 2 million clones, just under 95% of which were seen just once. Together, the top ten hold roughly 1.1% of the sample.

Results the study describes overall, beyond this receptor: Compared with non-shared clonotypes, clonotypes shared by all four sorted-subset donors had higher generation probabilities. Even with the large sequencing depth, rarefaction of the sorted-subset datasets indicated that sequencing was incomplete. Sampling was limited to blood, and TCR repertoires in tissue likely differ from TCR repertoires in blood. Across a few donors, approximately 4.6% of naive CD4, 3% to 3.5% of naive CD8, around 2.1% of memory CD4, and about 0.44% of memory CD8 clonotypes were shared. Naive subsets generally had larger estimated clonotype richness than memory subsets did. Because the study included only a small number of donors, the genetic and exposure-history diversity represented was limited. Based on pairwise subsampling, the degree of clonotype sharing among donors was expected to be affected by sequencing depth.

CD8 naive samples consisted of CD45RO-negative cells that were positively selected for CCR7, yielding a CD45RA+CCR7+ population without TemRA cells. The donors were healthy, HIV-negative adults who had no recently reported acute infections or vaccinations. All donors were Caucasian adults living in Nashville, Tennessee, USA. After blood collection by leukapheresis, PBMCs were isolated using Ficoll-Histopaque density gradient centrifugation and then cryopreserved in the vapor phase of liquid nitrogen. Analytical flow cytometry was used to check the purity and quantity of each magnetically sorted T cell population. From each sorted fraction, genomic DNA was isolated and quantified by UV absorbance on a Nanodrop 2000c. Trimming at the junction amounts to 0 bases on V and 4 bases on J, and the germline ends lie 8 bases apart. The CDR3 has 14 amino acids, counting the end cysteine and phenylalanine. The kept DNA is CDR3 alone, 42 bases in frame from the first base. For CDR1 and CDR2, the germline V gene lists LGHNA and YSLEER.

Worth noting for this clone: What this receptor recognizes is not known. Nothing much larger sits one base from this clone, and base qualities are not available. At the DNA level, this CDR3 is encoded by other sequences in the same sample as well.

The sequenced sample consisted of naive CD8+ T cells sorted from blood. The label giving this sample's cell subset or site can be read as: CD45RA+CCR7+. The V gene is TRBV4-3 and the J gene is TRBJ2-3, with the D gene not confidently named. This sequence was found in a man aged 18 to 29 in good health. CDR3 sequence: CASSQESGADTQYF. The sequence in DNA is TGCGCCAGCAGCCAAGAGAGTGGCGCAGATACGCAGTATTTT.